This T cell receptor (beta chain) was identified in a study of PD-L1 blockade in urothelial cancer. For the study at large: Blood was tested 3 weeks (second dose) and 6 weeks into treatment. A median blood sample held about 140,000 T cells and tens of thousands of unique TCRs.

Whole-study findings and limits: Durable benefit accompanied greater 3-week expansion of tumor-associated blood clones.

Time point reported: peripheral blood 6 weeks after treatment start. With regard to this clone: Its antigen is still unknown.

Synthetic TCR analog templates were added to each PCR reaction. TCRdb's copy holds only in-frame clones and misses some; the assay was immunoSEQ multiplex PCR. The sample carries some 23,000 clones, around 82% recorded once. V was shortened by 1 base and J by 5 bases, with 12 bases between the two germline ends. Germline V gives CDR1 LNHNV, CDR2 YYDKDF (reference sequence). This CDR3 contains 15 residues. The source was PBMCs, collected around atezolizumab (anti-PD-L1) treatment. This chain uses TRBV15 with TRBJ1-5; D is perhaps TRBD1 (6 bases). The receptor was derived from a man in his 70s with urothelial cancer. DNA of the CDR3: TGTGCCACCAGCAGAGCAGCGGGGGCCGATCAGCCCCAGCATTTT. It is translated as CATSRAAGADQPQHF.